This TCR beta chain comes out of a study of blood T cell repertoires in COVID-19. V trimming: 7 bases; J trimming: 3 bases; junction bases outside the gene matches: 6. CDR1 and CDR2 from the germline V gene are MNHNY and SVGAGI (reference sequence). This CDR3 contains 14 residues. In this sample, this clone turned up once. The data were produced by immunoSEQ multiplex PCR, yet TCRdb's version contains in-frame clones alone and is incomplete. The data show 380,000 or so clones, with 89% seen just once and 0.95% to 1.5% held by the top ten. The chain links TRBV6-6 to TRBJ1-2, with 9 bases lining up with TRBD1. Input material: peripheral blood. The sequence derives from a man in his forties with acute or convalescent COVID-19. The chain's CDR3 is CASNQQGADYGYTF. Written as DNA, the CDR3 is TGTGCCAGCAACCAACAGGGGGCGGACTATGGCTACACCTTC.